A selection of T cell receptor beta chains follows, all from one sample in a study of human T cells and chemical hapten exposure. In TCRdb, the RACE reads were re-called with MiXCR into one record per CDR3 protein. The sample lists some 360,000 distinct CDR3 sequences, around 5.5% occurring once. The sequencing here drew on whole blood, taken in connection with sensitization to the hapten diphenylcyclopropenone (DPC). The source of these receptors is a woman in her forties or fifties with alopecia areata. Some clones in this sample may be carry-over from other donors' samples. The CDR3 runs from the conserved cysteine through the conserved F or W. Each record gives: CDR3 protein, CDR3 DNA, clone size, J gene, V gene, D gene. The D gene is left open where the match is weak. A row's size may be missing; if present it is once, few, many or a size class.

CDR3aa: CASSPLGGVRAGNTIYF
CDR3nt: TGTGCCAGCAGCCCTCTAGGCGGGGTGAGAGCTGGAAACACCATATATTTT
abundance: few
j_gene: TRBJ1-3
v_gene: TRBV7-8
d_gene: -

CDR3aa: CASSPGGGEPLHF
CDR3nt: TGTGCCAGCAGCCCCGGGGGGGGTGAACCCCTCCACTTT
abundance: -
j_gene: TRBJ1-6
v_gene: TRBV3-1
d_gene: -

CDR3aa: CASSLGLAGERGNEQFF
CDR3nt: TGCGCCAGCAGCTTGGGACTAGCGGGAGAGCGCGGTAATGAGCAGTTCTTC
abundance: -
j_gene: TRBJ2-1
v_gene: TRBV5-1
d_gene: TRBD2

CDR3aa: CSARSGTYGYTF
CDR3nt: TGCAGTGCTAGATCTGGGACCTATGGCTACACCTTC
abundance: -
j_gene: TRBJ1-2
v_gene: TRBV20-1
d_gene: -

CDR3aa: CSARGWDIERSDIQYF
CDR3nt: TGCAGTGCTAGAGGATGGGATATCGAGCGGTCTGACATTCAGTACTTC
abundance: -
j_gene: TRBJ2-4
v_gene: TRBV20-1
d_gene: -

CDR3aa: CASSVLSSYNEQFF
CDR3nt: TGTGCCAGCAGTGTCCTGAGCTCCTACAATGAGCAGTTCTTC
abundance: many
j_gene: TRBJ2-1
v_gene: TRBV28
d_gene: -

CDR3aa: CASSQDRGSGKNIQYF
CDR3nt: TGCGCCAGCAGCCAAGATAGAGGGTCCGGCAAAAACATTCAGTACTTC
abundance: many
j_gene: TRBJ2-4
v_gene: TRBV4-1
d_gene: -

CDR3aa: CASSYAPGQESEKLFF
CDR3nt: TGTGCCAGCAGTTACGCCCCGGGACAGGAGAGTGAAAAACTGTTTTTT
abundance: many
j_gene: TRBJ1-4
v_gene: TRBV6-5
d_gene: TRBD1

CDR3aa: CASSLVAQSTDTQYF
CDR3nt: TGCGCCAGCAGCTTGGTGGCACAAAGCACAGATACGCAGTATTTT
abundance: many
j_gene: TRBJ2-3
v_gene: TRBV5-1
d_gene: -

CDR3aa: CASSRGLAGVSTDTQYF
CDR3nt: TGTGCCAGCAGCCGTGGACTAGCGGGAGTAAGCACAGATACGCAGTATTTT
abundance: many
j_gene: TRBJ2-3
v_gene: TRBV7-2
d_gene: TRBD2

CDR3aa: CASMTSNTGELFF
CDR3nt: TGTGCCAGCATGACGTCTAACACCGGGGAGCTGTTTTTT
abundance: many
j_gene: TRBJ2-2
v_gene: TRBV12-3/TRBV12-4
d_gene: -

CDR3aa: CATSDFRGSSYNEQFF
CDR3nt: TGTGCCACCAGTGATTTTAGGGGGAGCTCCTACAATGAGCAGTTCTTC
abundance: -
j_gene: TRBJ2-1
v_gene: TRBV24-1
d_gene: -

CDR3aa: CAISGQGVTGELFF
CDR3nt: TGTGCCATCAGTGGACAGGGAGTTACCGGGGAGCTGTTTTTT
abundance: -
j_gene: TRBJ2-2
v_gene: TRBV10-3
d_gene: TRBD1

CDR3aa: CASRRSGEASPLHF
CDR3nt: TGTGCCAGCAGGCGATCGGGGGAGGCCTCACCCCTCCACTTT
abundance: many
j_gene: TRBJ1-6
v_gene: TRBV5-4
d_gene: -

CDR3aa: CASTPMGEATEAFF
CDR3nt: TGTGCCAGCACCCCGATGGGGGAGGCCACTGAAGCTTTCTTT
abundance: -
j_gene: TRBJ1-1
v_gene: TRBV3-1
d_gene: -